This T cell receptor (beta chain) is drawn from a study of blood T cell repertoires in COVID-19. Background on the study: The United States, Italy and Spain provided the acute and convalescent COVID-19 samples. T cells, B-cell-depleted T cells, or PBMCs supplied cDNA or gDNA.

The CDR3 has 14 residues. Trimming took 4 bases from V and 1 from J; bases not matched to a gene: 3. CDR1 is SGHTA, CDR2 FQGNSA, per germline. Original methodology: Amplifying reference gene primers gave estimates of nucleated cell counts. The data were produced by immunoSEQ multiplex PCR, yet TCRdb's version contains in-frame clones alone and is incomplete. That table gives V, J and clone size, and the DNA gave D and trimming. The table records around 110,000 clones, 80% of them present only once. This clone appeared a single time. This receptor was identified in a man aged 60 to 69 with active or convalescent COVID-19. This chain links TRBV7-2 with TRBJ1-1; 7 bases line up with TRBD1. The sample comprised peripheral blood. The CDR3 sequence is CASSSYRGNTEAFF. The CDR3 nucleotides are TGTGCCAGCAGCTCTTACAGGGGGAACACTGAAGCTTTCTTT.